This T cell receptor beta chain was recorded in a study of human T cells and chemical hapten exposure. Study processing details: TCRs per sample had a median of approximately 100,000 and ranged from roughly 20,000 to 690,600. TCRdb used MiXCR to reprocess the RACE reads, holding one entry per CDR3 protein. The V and J calls follow TCRdb's processing rather than the paper's. The top ten hold approximately 17% of the sample, which has approximately 50,000 distinct CDR3 sequences, over 9.5% seen once. This clonotype has a count of ten or more. Its specificity is unknown. The time point here: patch test 3, about 24 weeks after DPC sensitization. Specified treatment: therapeutic diphenylcyclopropenone sensitization with weekly scalp DPC. This CDR3 region has 12 residues. With 4 bases removed from V and 4 bases from J, the gap between germline ends came to 8 bases. Germline V gives CDR1 SQVTM, CDR2 ANQGSEA.

Overall study findings and caveats: Donors had alopecia, so their immune response may differ from healthy people's.

V is TRBV29-1 and J is TRBJ1-5; TRBD1 is a possible D gene (5 bases). The receptor was derived from a woman aged 40 to 49 with alopecia areata. Some clones in this sample may be carry-over from other donors' samples. The sample here was whole blood, taken in connection with sensitization to the hapten diphenylcyclopropenone (DPC). The CDR3 nucleotides are TGCAGCGTTGCTCAGGGTAATCAGCCCCAGCATTTT. This encodes CSVAQGNQPQHF.